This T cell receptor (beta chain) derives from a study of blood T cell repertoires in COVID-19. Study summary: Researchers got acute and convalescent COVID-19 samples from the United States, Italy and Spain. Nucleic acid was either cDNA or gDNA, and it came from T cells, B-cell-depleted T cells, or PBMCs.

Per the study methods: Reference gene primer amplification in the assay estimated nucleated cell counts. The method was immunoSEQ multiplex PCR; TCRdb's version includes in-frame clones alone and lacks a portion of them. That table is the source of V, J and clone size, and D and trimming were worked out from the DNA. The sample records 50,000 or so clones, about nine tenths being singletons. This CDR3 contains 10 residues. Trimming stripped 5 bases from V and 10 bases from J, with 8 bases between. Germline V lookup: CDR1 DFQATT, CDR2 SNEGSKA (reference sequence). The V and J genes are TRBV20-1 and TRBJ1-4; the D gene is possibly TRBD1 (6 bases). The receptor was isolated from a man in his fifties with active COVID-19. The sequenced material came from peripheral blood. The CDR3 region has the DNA TGCAGTGCTTTACAGGGAAAACTGTTTTTT. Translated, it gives CSALQGKLFF.